This TCR beta chain was sequenced during a study of blood T cell repertoires in COVID-19. How the authors handled the data: Cell counts per sample came from amplifying reference gene primers. Produced via immunoSEQ multiplex PCR; TCRdb's table is partial and in-frame only. V, J and clone size are those of that table, while D and trimming were read from the DNA. The data contain under 200,000 clones, approximately 80% of them singletons. Recovered participants had two consecutive negative NP/OP PCR tests, healthcare professional clearance, or symptom resolution. Germline CDR1 reads LNHDA; CDR2 reads SQIVND (reference sequence). This CDR3 contains 14 residues. V dropped 4 bases and J dropped 3; count of bases not matched to a gene: 2.

The clonotype originates from a woman aged 60-70 years who had recovered from COVID-19. Sequencing input: PBMCs or T cells enriched from blood (not recorded which). The chain joins TRBV19 to TRBJ2-3, with 9 nucleotides matching TRBD2. This CDR3 is CASSSGGATDTQYF. The CDR3 DNA is TGTGCCAGTAGTAGCGGGGGGGCAACAGATACGCAGTATTTT.